Given below is one TCR beta chain in context. Antigen: not known. Although they were nominally healthy when sampled, donors likely had unrecorded immune exposures. This CDR3 has 15 residues. The germline V gene encodes CDR1 MGHRA and CDR2 YSYEKL. The V end lost 0 bases, the J end lost 6 bases, and 11 bases lay between the germline ends. The data were taken from a study of cytomegalovirus exposure and HLA in healthy donors. Use of 60 Vbeta and 13 Jbeta primers characterized the PCR. Repertoires were generated with immunoSEQ multiplex PCR, while TCRdb's copy carries only in-frame clones and drops some. Recorded for this sample: roughly 60,000 clones. Notes on the study in general: HLA alleles were associated with fewer than 20,000 TCR beta sequences in a later analysis at 0.05 false discovery rate. TRBV6-2, TRBV6-3 and some other V segments were excluded as indistinguishable. Prior analysis indicated that the majority of TCR beta V segments exhibited productivity approximately 90% or approximately 30% of the time.

The TCR was taken from a woman between 18 and 30 years old in good health and CMV-seronegative. This chain links TRBV4-1 with TRBJ2-2, with a tentative D call TRBD2 (5 bases). The material sequenced was PBMCs. Here the CDR3 DNA reads TGCGCCAGCAGCCAAGATCCGTCGAGGGCCGGGGAGCTGTTTTTT. Translated: CASSQDPSRAGELFF.